This section outlines one T cell receptor (beta chain) sequence together with its context. This same CDR3 is encoded by further DNA sequences in the sample. Over several immunoSEQ plates, each subset's genomic DNA was distributed in even portions. Authors' processing steps: Without quality scores, immunoSEQ junctional reads could not be filtered like full-length reads. Some clones are missing from TCRdb's copy, which holds only in-frame ones; the method was immunoSEQ multiplex PCR. The D gene and trimming were derived from the DNA, and the V and J assignments and clone size from that table. The sample has a few million clones; approximately 94% are singletons. This sample is drawn from a study of shared clonotypes between healthy human individuals. Overall study context: CD4 naive cells filled three plates per donor, CD4 memory three, CD8 naive two and CD8 memory one.

The receptor was isolated from a man between 18 and 35 years old in good health. Sequenced input: naive CD4+ T cells sorted from blood. Stated subset: CD45RA+ positively selected.

CDR3 coding DNA: TGCAGTGCTAAAACAGGAAGGGAGCAGTACTTC. It yields the protein CSAKTGREQYF. The rearrangement joins TRBV20-1 to TRBJ2-7, with D tentatively TRBD1 (5 bases). Germline V gives CDR1 DFQATT, CDR2 SNEGSKA (reference sequence). V lost 4 bases and J 7 bases, leaving 11 bases between the germline ends. CDR3 size: 11 residues.